The T cell receptor (beta chain) described here comes from a study of cytomegalovirus exposure and HLA in healthy donors. CDR3 length: 13 amino acids. Per germline, CDR1 MGHDK and CDR2 SYGVNS. After removal of 6 bases from V and 6 bases from J, the junction contained 5 bases not matched to a gene. It was with 60 Vbeta and 13 Jbeta primers that the PCR ran. Using immunoSEQ multiplex PCR, the repertoire was profiled, and TCRdb retains in-frame clones only, with some absent. The sample yields 150,000 to 200,000 clones, more than 70% seen once. This TCR was recovered from a male donor in good health and CMV-seronegative. The chain uses TRBV25-1 and TRBJ1-5; 7 bases map to TRBD1. Sequences were obtained from PBMCs. The CDR3 loop reads CASSTGEAQPQHF. DNA for the CDR3: TGTGCCAGCAGCACAGGGGAAGCTCAGCCCCAGCATTTT.